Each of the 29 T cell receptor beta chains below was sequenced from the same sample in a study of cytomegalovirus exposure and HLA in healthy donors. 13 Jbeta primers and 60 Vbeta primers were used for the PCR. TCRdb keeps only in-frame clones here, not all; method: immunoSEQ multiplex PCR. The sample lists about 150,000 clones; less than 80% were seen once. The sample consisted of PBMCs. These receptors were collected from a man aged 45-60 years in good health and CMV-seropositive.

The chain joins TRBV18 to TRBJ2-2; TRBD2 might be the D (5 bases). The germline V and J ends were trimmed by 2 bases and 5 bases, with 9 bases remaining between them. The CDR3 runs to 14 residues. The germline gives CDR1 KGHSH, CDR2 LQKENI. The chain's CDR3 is CASSPWTSTGELFF. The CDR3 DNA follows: TGTGCCAGCTCACCATGGACTTCTACCGGGGAGCTGTTTTTT.

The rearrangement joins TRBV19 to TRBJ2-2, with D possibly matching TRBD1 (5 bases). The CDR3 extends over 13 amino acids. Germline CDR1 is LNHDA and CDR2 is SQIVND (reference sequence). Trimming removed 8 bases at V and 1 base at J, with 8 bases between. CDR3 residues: CASLGQNTGELFF. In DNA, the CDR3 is TGTGCCAGTCTCGGACAGAACACCGGGGAGCTGTTTTTT.

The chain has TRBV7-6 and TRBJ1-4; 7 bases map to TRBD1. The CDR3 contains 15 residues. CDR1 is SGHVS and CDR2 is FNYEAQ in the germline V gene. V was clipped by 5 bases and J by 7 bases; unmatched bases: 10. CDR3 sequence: CASSDRTGSGEKLFF. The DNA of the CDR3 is TGTGCCAGCAGCGACAGGACAGGCTCAGGTGAAAAACTGTTTTTT.

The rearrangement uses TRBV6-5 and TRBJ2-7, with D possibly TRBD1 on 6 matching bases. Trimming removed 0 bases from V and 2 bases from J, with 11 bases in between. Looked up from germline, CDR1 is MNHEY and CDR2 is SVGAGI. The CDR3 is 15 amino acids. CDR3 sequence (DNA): TGTGCCAGCAGTTACTCGGGGCAGGGGCCCTACGAGCAGTACTTC. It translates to CASSYSGQGPYEQYF.

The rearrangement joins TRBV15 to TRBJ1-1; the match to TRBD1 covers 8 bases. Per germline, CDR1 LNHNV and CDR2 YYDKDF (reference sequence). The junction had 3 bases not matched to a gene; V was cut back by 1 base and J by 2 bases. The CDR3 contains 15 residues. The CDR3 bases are TGTGCCACCAGCAGAGGACAGGGGTATAACACTGAAGCTTTCTTT. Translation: CATSRGQGYNTEAFF.

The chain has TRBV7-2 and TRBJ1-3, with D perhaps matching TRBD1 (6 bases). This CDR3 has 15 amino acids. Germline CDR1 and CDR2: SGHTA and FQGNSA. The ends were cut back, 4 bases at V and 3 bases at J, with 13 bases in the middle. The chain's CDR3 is CASSSRGGLGNTIYF. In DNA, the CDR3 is TGTGCCAGCAGCTCCCGGGGGGGGCTTGGAAACACCATATATTTT.

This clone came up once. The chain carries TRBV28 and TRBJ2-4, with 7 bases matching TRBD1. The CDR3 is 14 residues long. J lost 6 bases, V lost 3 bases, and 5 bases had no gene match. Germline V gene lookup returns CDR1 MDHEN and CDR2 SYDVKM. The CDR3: CASSFPGQLNIQYF. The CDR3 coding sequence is TGTGCCAGCAGTTTCCCGGGACAGTTAAACATTCAGTACTTC.

In DNA form, the CDR3 reads TGTGCCAGCAGCGGAGGGACTAGCGGGAGATACAATGAGCAGTTCTTC. Translation: CASSGGTSGRYNEQFF. V gene TRBV7-2 combines with J gene TRBJ2-1; 14 bases are shared with TRBD2. Germline CDR1 reads SGHTA; CDR2 reads FQGNSA. This CDR3 has 16 amino acids. Trimming cost V 5 bases and J 4 bases; bases outside gene matches: 4. The full variable domain, completed using reference TRBV7-2 and TRBJ2-1, is GAGVSQSPSNKVTEKGKDVELRCDPISGHTALYWYRQSLGQGLEFLIYFQGNSAPDKSGLPSDRFSAERTGGSVSTLTIQRTQQEDSAVYLCASSGGTSGRYNEQFFGPGTRLTVL.

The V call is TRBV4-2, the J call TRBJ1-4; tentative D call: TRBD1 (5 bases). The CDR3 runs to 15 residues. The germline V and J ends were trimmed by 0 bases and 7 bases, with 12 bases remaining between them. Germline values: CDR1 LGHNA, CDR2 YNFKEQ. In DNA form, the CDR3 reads TGTGCCAGCAGCCAAGATAGGCAGGGTTTTGAAAAACTGTTTTTT. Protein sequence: CASSQDRQGFEKLFF.

CDR3 protein: CASKEQGHYEQYF. In DNA, the CDR3 is TGCGCCAGCAAGGAACAGGGCCACTACGAGCAGTACTTC. This chain links TRBV10-2 with TRBJ2-7; a weak D match, TRBD1 (6 bases). The V and J ends lost 7 bases and 3 bases respectively, with 13 bases between them. Looked up from germline, CDR1 is WSHSY and CDR2 is SAAADI. The CDR3 runs 13 residues.

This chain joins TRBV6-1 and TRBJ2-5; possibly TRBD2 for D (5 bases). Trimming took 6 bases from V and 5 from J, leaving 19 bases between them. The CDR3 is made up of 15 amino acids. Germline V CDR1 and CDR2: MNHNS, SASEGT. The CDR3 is CASSLDFPRSETQYF. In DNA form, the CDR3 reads TGTGCCAGCAGCTTGGACTTCCCTCGGTCGGAGACCCAGTACTTC.

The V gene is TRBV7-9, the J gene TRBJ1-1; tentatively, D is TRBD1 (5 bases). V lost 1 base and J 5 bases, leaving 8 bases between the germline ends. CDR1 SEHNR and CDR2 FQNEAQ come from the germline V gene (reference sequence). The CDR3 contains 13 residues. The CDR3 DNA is TGTGCCAGCAGCTTAGGCCAGGGTACTGAAGCTTTCTTT. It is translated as CASSLGQGTEAFF.

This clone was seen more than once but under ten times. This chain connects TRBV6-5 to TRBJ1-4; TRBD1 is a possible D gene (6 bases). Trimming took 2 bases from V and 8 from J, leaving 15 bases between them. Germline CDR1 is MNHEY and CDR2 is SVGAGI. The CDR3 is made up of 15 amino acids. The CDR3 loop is CASSYTNRVKEKLFF. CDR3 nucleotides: TGTGCCAGCAGTTACACCAACAGGGTAAAGGAAAAACTGTTTTTT.

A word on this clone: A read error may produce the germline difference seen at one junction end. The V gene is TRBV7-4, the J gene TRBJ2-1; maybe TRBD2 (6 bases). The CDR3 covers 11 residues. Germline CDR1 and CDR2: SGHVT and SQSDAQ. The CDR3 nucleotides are TGTGCCAGCAGCCCGGGACTCCACGGCCTCTTC. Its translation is CASSPGLHGLF.

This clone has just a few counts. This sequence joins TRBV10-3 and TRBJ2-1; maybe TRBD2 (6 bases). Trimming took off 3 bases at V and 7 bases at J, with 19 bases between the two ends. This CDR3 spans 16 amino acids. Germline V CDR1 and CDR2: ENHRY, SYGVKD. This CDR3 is CAISDPPEEGRNEQFF. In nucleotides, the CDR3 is TGTGCCATCAGTGATCCCCCGGAGGAGGGCAGGAATGAGCAGTTCTTC.

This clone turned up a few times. CDR3 nucleotides: TGCGCCAGCAGCTTGGTCGCGCCCAACACTGAAGCTTTCTTT. Encoded protein: CASSLVAPNTEAFF. The genes are TRBV5-1 and TRBJ1-1; D call uncertain. Germline CDR1 and CDR2: SGHRS and YFSETQ. The length of the CDR3 is 14 residues. Deletions cut 0 bases from V and 2 bases from J, with 8 bases between.

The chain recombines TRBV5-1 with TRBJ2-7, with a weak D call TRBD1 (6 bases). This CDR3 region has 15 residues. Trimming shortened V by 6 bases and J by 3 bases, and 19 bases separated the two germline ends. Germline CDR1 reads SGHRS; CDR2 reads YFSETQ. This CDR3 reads CASTMDSPGSYEQYF. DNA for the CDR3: TGCGCCAGCACGATGGACAGCCCAGGTAGCTACGAGCAGTACTTC.

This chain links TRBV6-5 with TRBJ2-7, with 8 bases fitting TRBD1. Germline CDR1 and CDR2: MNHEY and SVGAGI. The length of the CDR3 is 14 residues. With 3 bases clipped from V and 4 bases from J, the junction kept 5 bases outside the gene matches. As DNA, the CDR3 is TGTGCCAGCAGTTATCAACAGGGGGTTTACGAGCAGTACTTC. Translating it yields CASSYQQGVYEQYF.

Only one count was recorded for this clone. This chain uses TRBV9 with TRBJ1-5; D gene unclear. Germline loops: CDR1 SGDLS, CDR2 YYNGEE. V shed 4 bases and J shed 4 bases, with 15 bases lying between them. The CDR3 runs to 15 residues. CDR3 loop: CASSPPGRENQPQHF. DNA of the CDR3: TGTGCCAGCAGCCCCCCTGGTAGGGAGAATCAGCCCCAGCATTTT.

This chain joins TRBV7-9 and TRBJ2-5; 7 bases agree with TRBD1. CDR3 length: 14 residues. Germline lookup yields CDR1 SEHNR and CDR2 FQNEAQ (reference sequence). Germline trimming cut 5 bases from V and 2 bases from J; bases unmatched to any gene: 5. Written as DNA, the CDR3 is TGTGCCAGCAGCCAAGGGACAGTTCAAGAGACCCAGTACTTC. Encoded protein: CASSQGTVQETQYF.

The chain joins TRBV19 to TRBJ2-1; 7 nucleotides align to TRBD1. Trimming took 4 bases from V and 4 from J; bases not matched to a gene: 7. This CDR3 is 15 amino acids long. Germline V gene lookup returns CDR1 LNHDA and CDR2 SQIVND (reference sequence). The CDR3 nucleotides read TGTGCCAGTAGTACCCGGGACAGACTATACAATGAGCAGTTCTTC. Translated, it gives CASSTRDRLYNEQFF.

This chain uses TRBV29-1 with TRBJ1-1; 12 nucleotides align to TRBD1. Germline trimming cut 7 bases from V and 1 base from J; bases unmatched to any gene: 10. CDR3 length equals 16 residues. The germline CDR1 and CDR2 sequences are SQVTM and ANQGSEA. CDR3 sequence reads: CSAKPGQGAWNTEAFF. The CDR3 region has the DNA TGCAGCGCCAAACCGGGACAGGGGGCTTGGAACACTGAAGCTTTCTTT. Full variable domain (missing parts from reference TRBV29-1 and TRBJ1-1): SAVISQKPSRDICQRGTSLTIQCQVDSQVTMMFWYRQQPGQSLTLIATANQGSEATYESGFVIDKFPISRPNLTFSTLTVSNMSPEDSSIYLCSAKPGQGAWNTEAFFGQGTRLTVV.

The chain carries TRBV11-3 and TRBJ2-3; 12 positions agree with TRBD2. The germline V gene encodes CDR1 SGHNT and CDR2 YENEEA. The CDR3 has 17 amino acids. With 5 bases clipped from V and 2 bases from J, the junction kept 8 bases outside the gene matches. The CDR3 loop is CASSRRLAGVVTDTQYF. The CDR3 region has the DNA TGTGCCAGCAGCCGCCGACTAGCGGGAGTGGTCACAGATACGCAGTATTTT.

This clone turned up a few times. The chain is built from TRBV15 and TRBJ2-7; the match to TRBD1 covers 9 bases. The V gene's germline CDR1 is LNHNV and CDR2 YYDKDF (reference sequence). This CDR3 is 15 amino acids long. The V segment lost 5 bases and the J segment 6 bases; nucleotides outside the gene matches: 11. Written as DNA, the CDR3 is TGTGCCACCAGCTTAACCGGGACAGGGCAACGCGAGCAGTACTTC. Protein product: CATSLTGTGQREQYF.

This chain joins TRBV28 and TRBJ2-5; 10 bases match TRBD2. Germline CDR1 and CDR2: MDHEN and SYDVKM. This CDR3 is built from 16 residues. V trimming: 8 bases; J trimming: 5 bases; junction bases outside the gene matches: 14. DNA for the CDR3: TGTGCCAGCTCAGACTCTAGCGGGAGAATGAAGGAGACCCAGTACTTC. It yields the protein CASSDSSGRMKETQYF. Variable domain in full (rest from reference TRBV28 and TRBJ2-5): DVKVTQSSRYLVKRTGEKVFLECVQDMDHENMFWYRQDPGLGLRLIYFSYDVKMKEKGDIPEGYSVSREKKERFSLILESASTNQTSMYLCASSDSSGRMKETQYFGPGTRLLVL.

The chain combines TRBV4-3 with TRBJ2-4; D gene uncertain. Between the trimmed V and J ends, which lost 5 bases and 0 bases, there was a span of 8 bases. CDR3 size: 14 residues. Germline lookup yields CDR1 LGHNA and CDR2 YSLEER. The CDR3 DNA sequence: TGCGCCAGCAGCGCGCGACTAGCCAAAAACATTCAGTACTTC. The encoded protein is CASSARLAKNIQYF.

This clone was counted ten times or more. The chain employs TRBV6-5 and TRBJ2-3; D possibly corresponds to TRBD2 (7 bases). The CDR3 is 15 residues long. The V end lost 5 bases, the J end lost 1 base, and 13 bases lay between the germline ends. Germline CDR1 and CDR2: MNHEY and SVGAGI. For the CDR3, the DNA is TGTGCCAGCAGTACATTGGGGGGGCGCACAGATACGCAGTATTTT. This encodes CASSTLGGRTDTQYF.

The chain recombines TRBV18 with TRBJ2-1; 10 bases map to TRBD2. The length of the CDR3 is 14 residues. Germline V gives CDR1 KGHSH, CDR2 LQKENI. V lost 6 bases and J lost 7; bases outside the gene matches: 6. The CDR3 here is CASSSGGAFNEQFF. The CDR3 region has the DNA TGTGCCAGCTCGAGCGGGGGGGCCTTTAATGAGCAGTTCTTC.

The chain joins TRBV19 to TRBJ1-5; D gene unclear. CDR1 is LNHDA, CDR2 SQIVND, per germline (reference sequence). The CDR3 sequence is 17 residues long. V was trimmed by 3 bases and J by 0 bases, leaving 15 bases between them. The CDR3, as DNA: TGTGCCAGTAGTATCGGCGGCCCGGACTATAGCAATCAGCCCCAGCATTTT. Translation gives CASSIGGPDYSNQPQHF.